The TCR beta chain described here comes from a study of T cells in Graves' hyperthyroidism and ophthalmopathy. This clonotype was found a few times. V gave up 8 bases and J gave up 0 bases, with 10 bases separating them. Germline V gene data show CDR1 as SNHLY and CDR2 as FYNNEI. The CDR3 length is 13 residues. Amplification targeted TCR beta CDR3 regions from RNA transcripts. HTBI primers were the set used in a first-round RT-PCR of the TCR CDR3. TCRdb recomputed calls from the multiplex PCR reads with MiXCR, one row per CDR3 protein. The data show about half a million distinct CDR3 sequences, 24% seen once.

The receptor was isolated from a woman under 40 with Graves' ophthalmopathy. The sequenced sample consisted of blood. The chain uses TRBV2 and TRBJ1-1; the D is unclear. CDR3 region: CASLGNLNTEAFF. In DNA, the CDR3 is TGTGCCAGCCTGGGCAATTTGAACACTGAAGCTTTCTTT.